The sequence of this TCR beta chain was determined in a study of early T cells in non-severe SARS-CoV-2 infection. Individual cDNA molecules each received unique molecular identifiers attached to them. MiXCR, applied by TCRdb to the 5' RACE reads, yields one record per CDR3 protein. The table includes 100,000 to 150,000 distinct CDR3 sequences, more than 12% detected once. This clonotype was recorded a few times. The germline gives CDR1 MNHNS, CDR2 SASEGT. Trimming at V came to 7 bases and at J to 9 bases, leaving 17 bases not matched to a gene. This CDR3 has 15 residues. The gene calls are TRBV6-1 and TRBJ1-2; TRBD1 matches at 7 bases. Sequencing used whole blood. The source of this sequence is an adult who was a healthcare worker with PCR-confirmed SARS-CoV-2 infection or an uninfected control (not recorded which). The CDR3 DNA sequence: TGTGCCAGCACCTCCGGACAGGTGGTTTTTTTAAGCTACACCTTC. Encoded protein: CASTSGQVVFLSYTF.